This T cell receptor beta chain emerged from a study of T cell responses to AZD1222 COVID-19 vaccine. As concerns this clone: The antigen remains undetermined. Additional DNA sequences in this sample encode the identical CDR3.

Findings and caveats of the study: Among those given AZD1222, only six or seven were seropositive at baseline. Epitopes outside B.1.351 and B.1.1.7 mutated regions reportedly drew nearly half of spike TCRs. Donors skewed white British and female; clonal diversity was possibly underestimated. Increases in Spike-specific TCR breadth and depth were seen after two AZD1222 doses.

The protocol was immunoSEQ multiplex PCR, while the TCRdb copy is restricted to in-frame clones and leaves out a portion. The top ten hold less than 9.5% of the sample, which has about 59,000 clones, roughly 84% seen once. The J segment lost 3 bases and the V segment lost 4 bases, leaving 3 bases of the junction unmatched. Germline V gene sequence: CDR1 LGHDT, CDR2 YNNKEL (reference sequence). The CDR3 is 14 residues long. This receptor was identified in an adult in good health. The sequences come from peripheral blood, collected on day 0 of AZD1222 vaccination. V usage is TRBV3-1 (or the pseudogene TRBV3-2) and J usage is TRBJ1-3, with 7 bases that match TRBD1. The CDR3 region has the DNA TGTGCCAGCAGCCGGACAGGAGATGGAAACACCATATATTTT. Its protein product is CASSRTGDGNTIYF.